Each of the 11 T cell receptor beta chains below was sequenced from the same sample in a study of Graves' ophthalmopathy and Graves' hyperthyroidism. RNA transcripts were the source from which TCR beta CDR3 regions were amplified. The authors performed first-round RT-PCR with HTBI primers and then a second-round multiplex PCR. Each CDR3 protein is one row after TCRdb ran MiXCR on the multiplex PCR reads. Of around 660,000 distinct CDR3 sequences in the sample, just over 40% are singletons; the top ten hold more than 3%. Sequenced material: peripheral blood. These receptors were taken from an adult man with Graves' ophthalmopathy.

This clonotype was observed many times. The chain recombines TRBV20-1 with TRBJ2-5, with a possible D match to TRBD1 (6 bases). This CDR3 is 15 amino acids long. Germline V lookup: CDR1 DFQATT, CDR2 SNEGSKA (reference sequence). V was pared by 1 base and J by 1 base, with 13 bases between. The CDR3 coding sequence is TGCAGTGCTAGAGGTTCGGGACAACCCCAAGAGACCCAGTACTTC. This translates into CSARGSGQPQETQYF.

The gene calls are TRBV3-1 and TRBJ2-5; 7 bases align to TRBD2. Germline trimming cut 10 bases from V and 3 bases from J; bases unmatched to any gene: 5. There are 12 residues in the CDR3. Germline CDR1 reads LGHDT; CDR2 reads YNNKEL (reference sequence). In DNA, the CDR3 is TGTGCCACCGGACTAGGGGAAGAGACCCAGTACTTC. Its protein product is CATGLGEETQYF.

The V call is TRBV7-2, the J call TRBJ2-1; 9 bases map to TRBD2. CDR3 length equals 15 residues. In germline, CDR1 is SGHTA, CDR2 FQGNSA. Losses at the gene ends were 3 bases for V and 3 bases for J; bases not matched to a gene: 3. The CDR3 loop is CASSFGTSFYNEQFF. CDR3 nucleotides: TGTGCCAGCAGCTTCGGGACTAGCTTCTACAATGAGCAGTTCTTC.

About this clonotype: Since a much larger clone is just one base distant, this may be a read error. The chain couples TRBV7-2 to TRBJ2-7; weak D call: TRBD2 (6 bases). This CDR3 contains 14 residues. The V gene's germline CDR1 is SGHTA and CDR2 FQGNSA. Between the trimmed V and J ends, which lost 1 base and 7 bases, there was a span of 14 bases. CDR3 amino acids: CASSLVHKGREQYF. The DNA for the CDR3 is TGTGCCAGCAGCTTAGTACACAAGGGGAGGGAGCAGTACTTC.

The V call is TRBV7-9, the J call TRBJ2-5; D ambiguous. V was pared by 8 bases and J by 10 bases, with 11 bases between. This CDR3 region has 10 residues. CDR1 is SEHNR and CDR2 is FQNEAQ in the germline V gene (reference sequence). This CDR3 is CASPLDDQYF. The CDR3 nucleotides read TGTGCCAGCCCCTTAGACGACCAGTACTTC.

This chain joins TRBV19 and TRBJ2-7; 7 bases are a match to TRBD1. Unmatched junction bases numbered 11, after V lost 10 bases and J lost 2 bases. The length of the CDR3 is 14 residues. Germline loops: CDR1 LNHDA, CDR2 SQIVND (reference sequence). This CDR3 is CATLPPDRTYEQYF. In nucleotides, the CDR3 is TGTGCCACCCTACCCCCGGACAGGACCTACGAGCAGTACTTC. Full variable domain (remainder filled in from reference TRBV19 and TRBJ2-7): DGGITQSPKYLFRKEGQNVTLSCEQNLNHDAMYWYRQDPGQGLRLIYYSQIVNDFQKGDIAEGYSVSREKKESFPLTVTSAQKNPTAFYLCATLPPDRTYEQYFGPGTRLTVT.

This clonotype has ten or more counts. The chain uses TRBV7-8 and TRBJ2-2; D is possibly TRBD1 (5 bases). Germline V gene sequence: CDR1 SGHVS, CDR2 FQNEAQ. The CDR3 extends over 14 amino acids. Trimming left V 1 base short and J 10 bases short, with 13 bases between. This chain's CDR3 is CASSLVPGSVELFF. The CDR3, as DNA: TGTGCCAGCAGCTTAGTGCCAGGGTCGGTGGAGCTGTTTTTT. Looking up the rest from reference TRBV7-8 and TRBJ2-2 gives the full variable domain: GAGVSQSPRYKVAKRGQDVALRCDPISGHVSLFWYQQALGQGPEFLTYFQNEAQLDKSGLPSDRFFAERPEGSVSTLKIQRTQQEDSAVYLCASSLVPGSVELFFGEGSRLTVL.

In this sample, this clonotype turned up a few times. V usage is TRBV19 and J usage is TRBJ2-3; TRBD2 agrees at 8 bases. Germline lookup yields CDR1 LNHDA and CDR2 SQIVND (reference sequence). The CDR3 extends over 13 amino acids. With V trimmed by 7 bases and J by 2 bases, 2 bases remained unmatched. In DNA form, the CDR3 reads TGTGCCAGTACGACTAGCGCCACAGATACGCAGTATTTT. Protein sequence: CASTTSATDTQYF.

The J gene is TRBJ1-6, the V gene TRBV4-3; D is ambiguous. Per germline, CDR1 LGHNA and CDR2 YSLEER. Trimming pared 0 bases from V and 7 bases from J, leaving 10 bases between. This CDR3 spans 15 amino acids. The CDR3 DNA reads as TGCGCCAGCAGCCAAGAGGGCGGGAGAAATTCACCCCTCCACTTT. Its translation is CASSQEGGRNSPLHF.

This clonotype was counted many times. V gene TRBV15 combines with J gene TRBJ2-2; weak D call: TRBD2 (6 bases). Germline loops: CDR1 LNHNV, CDR2 YYDKDF (reference sequence). CDR3 length equals 15 residues. V lost 8 bases, J lost 5 bases, and 18 bases lay in between. This CDR3 is CATSGTGVRTGELFF. CDR3 DNA sequence: TGTGCCACCTCGGGAACGGGAGTACGGACCGGGGAGCTGTTTTTT. The full variable domain, rest sourced from reference TRBV15 and TRBJ2-2, is DAMVIQNPRYQVTQFGKPVTLSCSQTLNHNVMYWYQQKSSQAPKLLFHYYDKDFNNEADTPDNFQSRRPNTSFCFLDIRSPGLGDTAMYLCATSGTGVRTGELFFGEGSRLTVL.

This clonotype was seen only a few times. The chain has TRBV12-3 or TRBV12-4 and TRBJ2-5; 7 bases are shared with TRBD1. V was clipped by 6 bases and J by 5 bases; unmatched bases: 6. CDR3 size: 13 residues. This CDR3 reads CASRKGASETQYF. The DNA for the CDR3 is TGTGCCAGCAGAAAGGGGGCTTCTGAGACCCAGTACTTC.